A single T cell receptor beta chain is shown here with its context. Its antigen is undetermined. Using a J-beta primer mix together with a sample-barcoded 5' primer, a second PCR was run for about 7 to 12 cycles. TCRdb called the 5' RACE reads again in MiXCR, with one record for every CDR3 protein. The sample holds approximately 770,000 distinct CDR3 sequences, 58% seen once. Each individual donor underwent a draw of about 11 milliliters of peripheral blood. This record belongs to a study of blood T cells in healthy people across ages. Whole-study context: There was about one barcoded beta molecule captured by template switching per two T cells. Study outcomes and limitations: Measured against age, TCR beta diversity per million T cells decreased in a roughly linear manner. Expanded clonotype changes were possibly confounded by unknown donor CMV status.

CDR3 length equals 13 residues. V was pared by 3 bases and J by 4 bases, with 9 bases between. Per the germline V gene, CDR1 is LGHNA and CDR2 is YSLEER. The sequenced sample consisted of blood. This chain uses TRBV4-3 with TRBJ1-2, with TRBD1 as a possible D gene (5 bases). The clonotype originates from a man between 25 and 39 years old in good health. This CDR3 is CASSHPGGYGYTF. For the CDR3, the DNA is TGCGCCAGCAGCCATCCCGGGGGCTATGGCTACACCTTC.